This T cell receptor beta chain was recorded in a study of T cells in Graves' hyperthyroidism and ophthalmopathy. Study summary: The initial diagnosis was the point when peripheral blood was collected, ahead of any treatment.

A lack of ophthalmopathy progression within 18 months defined stable Graves' hyperthyroidism. Orbital computed tomography and thyroid ultrasound, together with serum TRAb and thyroxine and clinical symptoms, were used for diagnoses. This CDR3 has 13 residues. The germline V gene encodes CDR1 SGDLS and CDR2 YYNGEE. V shed 0 bases and J shed 0 bases, with 4 bases lying between them. RNA transcripts provided the source from which TCR beta CDR3 regions were amplified. With the HTBI primer set, the TCR CDR3 went through a first round of RT-PCR. TCRdb re-derived calls from the multiplex PCR reads in MiXCR, one entry per CDR3 protein. Of a few hundred thousand distinct CDR3 sequences listed, roughly 15% were seen once; the top ten hold 5.3%. This clonotype was recorded at least ten times.

The clonotype originates from a woman aged 18-29 years with Graves' hyperthyroidism. Sequencing was performed on blood. V and J are TRBV9 and TRBJ2-7; D remains ambiguous. The DNA of the CDR3 is TGTGCCAGCAGCGTAGAAGACTCCTACGAGCAGTACTTC. Its protein is CASSVEDSYEQYF.